This T cell receptor beta chain is drawn from a study of T cell repertoires in ileal Crohn's disease. This CDR3 comprises 16 residues. J lost 0 bases, V lost 2 bases, and 5 bases had no gene match. The germline gives CDR1 SGHTA, CDR2 FQGNSA. Some clones are missing from TCRdb's copy, which holds only in-frame ones; the method was immunoSEQ multiplex PCR. The sample lists 6,000 or so clones, roughly 80% occurring once. The sequenced sample was ileal tissue. The chain carries TRBV7-2 and TRBJ2-3; 7 nucleotides line up with TRBD2. This clonotype originated in an adult with Crohn's disease. Here the CDR3 DNA reads TGTGCCAGCAGCTTACAAGCGGGATCTAGCACAGATACGCAGTATTTT. It specifies CASSLQAGSSTDTQYF.